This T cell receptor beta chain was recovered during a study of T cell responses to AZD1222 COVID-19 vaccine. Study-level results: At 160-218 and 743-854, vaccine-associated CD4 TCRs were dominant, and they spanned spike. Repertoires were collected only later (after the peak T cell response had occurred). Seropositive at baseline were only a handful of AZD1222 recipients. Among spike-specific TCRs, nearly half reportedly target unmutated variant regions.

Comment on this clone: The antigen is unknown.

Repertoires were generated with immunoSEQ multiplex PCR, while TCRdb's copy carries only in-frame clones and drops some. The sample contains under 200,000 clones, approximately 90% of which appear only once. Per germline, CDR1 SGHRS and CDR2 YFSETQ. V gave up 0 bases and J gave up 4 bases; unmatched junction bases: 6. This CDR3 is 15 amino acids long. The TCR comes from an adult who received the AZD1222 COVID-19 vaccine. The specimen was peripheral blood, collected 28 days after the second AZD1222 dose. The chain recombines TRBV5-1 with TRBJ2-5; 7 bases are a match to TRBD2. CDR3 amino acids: CASSLAAGRVETQYF. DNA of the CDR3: TGCGCCAGCAGCTTGGCGGCAGGGAGGGTAGAGACCCAGTACTTC.